Sequencing of this TCR beta chain was carried out in a study of tumor-infiltrating lymphocytes in primary liver carcinoma. Notes on the study in general: Tumor-adjacent and tumor-blood pairs shared less of their repertoires than tumor region pairs shared.

The CDR3 loop spans 15 amino acids. CDR1 and CDR2 from the germline V gene are SGHRS and YFSETQ. From roughly 21-30 mg of unsorted bulk tissue, DNA and RNA were co-extracted together. In every tumor sample, viable tumor cells made up over 75%. Worth noting for this clonotype: Its antigen is as yet unknown. An end of the junction does not agree with germline; a read error may underlie this.

With approximately 500 ng total RNA as template and a constant-region primer, TCR beta cDNA was made. Amplification in three nested multiplex PCR rounds with slightly modified ARM-PCR gave rise to TCR beta libraries. TRBV1-TRBV30 forward and Cbeta reverse primers drove the first two approximately 11-cycle rounds. TCRdb passed the multiplex PCR reads through MiXCR, listing each CDR3 protein once. The table records 150,000 to 200,000 distinct CDR3 sequences, around 81% of them present only once. This clonotype was sampled from a man aged 35-49 years with primary liver carcinoma and hepatitis B virus infection. The rearrangement joins TRBV5-1 to TRBJ1-1, with TRBD1 as a possible D gene (6 bases). The sequenced sample consisted of tumor tissue from primary liver carcinoma. CDR3 loop: CASSSRGRRNTEASF. The CDR3 bases are TGCGCCAGCAGCTCCAGGGGACGTCGGAACACTGAAGCTTCCTTT.